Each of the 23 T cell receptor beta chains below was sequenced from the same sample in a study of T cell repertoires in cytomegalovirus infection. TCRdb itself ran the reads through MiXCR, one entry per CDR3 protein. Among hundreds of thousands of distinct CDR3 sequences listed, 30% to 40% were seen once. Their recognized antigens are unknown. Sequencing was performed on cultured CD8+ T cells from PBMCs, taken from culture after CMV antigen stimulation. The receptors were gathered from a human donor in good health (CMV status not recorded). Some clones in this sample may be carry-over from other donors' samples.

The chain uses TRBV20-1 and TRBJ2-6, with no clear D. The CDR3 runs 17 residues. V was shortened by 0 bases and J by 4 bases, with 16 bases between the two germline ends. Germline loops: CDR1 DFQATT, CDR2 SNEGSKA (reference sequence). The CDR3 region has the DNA TGCAGTGCTAGAGAAAGCTTCGGACGGCTGGGGGCCAACGTCCTGACTTTC. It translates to CSARESFGRLGANVLTF.

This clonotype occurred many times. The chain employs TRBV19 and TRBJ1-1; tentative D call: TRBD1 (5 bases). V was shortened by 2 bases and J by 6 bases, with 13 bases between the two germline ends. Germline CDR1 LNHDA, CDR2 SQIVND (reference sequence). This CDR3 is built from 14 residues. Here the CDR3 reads CASSILGGVAEAFF. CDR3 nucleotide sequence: TGTGCCAGTAGTATACTGGGAGGGGTAGCTGAAGCTTTCTTT.

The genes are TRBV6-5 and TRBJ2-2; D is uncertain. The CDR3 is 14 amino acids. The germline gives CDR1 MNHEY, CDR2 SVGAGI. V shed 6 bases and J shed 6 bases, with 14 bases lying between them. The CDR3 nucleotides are TGTGCCAGCAGGGGTATTTCGTACGCCGGGGAGCTGTTTTTT. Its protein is CASRGISYAGELFF.

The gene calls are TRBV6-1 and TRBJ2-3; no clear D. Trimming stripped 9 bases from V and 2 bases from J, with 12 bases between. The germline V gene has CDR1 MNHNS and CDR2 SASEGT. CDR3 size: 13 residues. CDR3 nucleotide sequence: TGTGCCAGTATGGAGCAGAACACAGATACGCAGTATTTT. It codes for CASMEQNTDTQYF.

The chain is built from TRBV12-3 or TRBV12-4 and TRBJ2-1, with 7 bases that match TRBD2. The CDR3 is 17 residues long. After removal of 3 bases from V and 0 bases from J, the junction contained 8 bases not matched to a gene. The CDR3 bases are TGTGCCAGCAGTTTCGGGTTCGGGGGGAGCTCCTACAATGAGCAGTTCTTC. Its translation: CASSFGFGGSSYNEQFF.

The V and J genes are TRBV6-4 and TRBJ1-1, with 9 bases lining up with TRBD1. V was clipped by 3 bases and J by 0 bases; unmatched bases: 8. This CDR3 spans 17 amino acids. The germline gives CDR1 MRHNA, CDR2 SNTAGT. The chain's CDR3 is CASSEGDRVIMNTEAFF. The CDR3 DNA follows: TGTGCCAGCAGTGAAGGGGACAGGGTGATCATGAACACTGAAGCTTTCTTT.

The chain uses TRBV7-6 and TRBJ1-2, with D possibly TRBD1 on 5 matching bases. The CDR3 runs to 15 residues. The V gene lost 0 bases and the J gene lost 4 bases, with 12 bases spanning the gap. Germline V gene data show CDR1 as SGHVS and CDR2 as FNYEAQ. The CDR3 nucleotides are TGTGCCAGCAGCTTAGCGTGGGAGGGGTCCTATGGCTACACCTTC. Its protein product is CASSLAWEGSYGYTF.

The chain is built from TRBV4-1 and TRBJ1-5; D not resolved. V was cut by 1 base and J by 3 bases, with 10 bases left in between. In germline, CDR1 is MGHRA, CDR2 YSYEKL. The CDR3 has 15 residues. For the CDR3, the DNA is TGCGCCAGCAGCCAAGTCACCGGGGACAATCAGCCCCAGCATTTT. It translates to CASSQVTGDNQPQHF.

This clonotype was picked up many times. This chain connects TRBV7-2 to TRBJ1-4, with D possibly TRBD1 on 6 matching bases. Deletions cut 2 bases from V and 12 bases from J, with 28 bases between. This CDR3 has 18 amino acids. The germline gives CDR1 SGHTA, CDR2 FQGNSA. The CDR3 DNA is TGTGCCAGCAGCTTACACCGAGCTACCTACGATAAAGGGGGGGAACTGTTTTTT. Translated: CASSLHRATYDKGGELFF.

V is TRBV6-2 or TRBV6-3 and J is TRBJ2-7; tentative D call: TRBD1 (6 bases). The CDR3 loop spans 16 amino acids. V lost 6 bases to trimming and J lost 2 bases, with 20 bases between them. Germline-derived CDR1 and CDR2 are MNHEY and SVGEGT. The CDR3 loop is CASSFGQKPITYEQYF. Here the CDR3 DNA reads TGTGCCAGCAGCTTTGGACAGAAACCCATCACCTACGAGCAGTACTTC.

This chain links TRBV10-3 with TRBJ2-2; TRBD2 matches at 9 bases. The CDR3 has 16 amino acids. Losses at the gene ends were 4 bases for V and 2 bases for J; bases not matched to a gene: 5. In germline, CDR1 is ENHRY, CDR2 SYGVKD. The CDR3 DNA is TGTGCCATCAGTGGACCTAGCGGGGCTAACACCGGGGAGCTGTTTTTT. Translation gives CAISGPSGANTGELFF.

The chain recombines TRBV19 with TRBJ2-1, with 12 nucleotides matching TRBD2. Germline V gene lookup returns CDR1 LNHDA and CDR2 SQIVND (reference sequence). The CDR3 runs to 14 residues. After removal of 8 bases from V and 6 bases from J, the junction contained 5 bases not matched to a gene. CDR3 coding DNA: TGTGCCAGTCTTGAGACTAGCGGGGGCAATGAGCAGTTCTTC. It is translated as CASLETSGGNEQFF.

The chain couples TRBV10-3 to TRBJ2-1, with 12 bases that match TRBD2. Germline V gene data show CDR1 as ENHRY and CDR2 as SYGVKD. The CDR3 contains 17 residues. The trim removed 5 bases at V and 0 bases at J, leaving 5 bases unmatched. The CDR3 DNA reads TGTGCCATCAGTAGGACTAGCGGGGCTAGCTCCTACAATGAGCAGTTCTTC. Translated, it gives CAISRTSGASSYNEQFF.

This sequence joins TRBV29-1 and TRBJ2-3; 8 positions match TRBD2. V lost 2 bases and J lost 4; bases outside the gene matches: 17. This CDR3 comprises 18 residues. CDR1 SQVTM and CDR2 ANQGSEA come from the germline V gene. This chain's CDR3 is CSVEPPSPIAGWADTQYF. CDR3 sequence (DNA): TGCAGCGTTGAACCCCCAAGTCCCATAGCGGGATGGGCAGATACGCAGTATTTT.

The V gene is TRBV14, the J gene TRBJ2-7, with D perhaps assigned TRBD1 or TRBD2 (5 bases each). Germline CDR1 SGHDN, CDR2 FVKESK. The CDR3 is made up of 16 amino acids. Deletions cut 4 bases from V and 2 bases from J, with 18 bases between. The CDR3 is CASSPEDWDGPYEQYF. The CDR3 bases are TGTGCCAGCAGCCCCGAAGACTGGGACGGACCCTACGAGCAGTACTTC. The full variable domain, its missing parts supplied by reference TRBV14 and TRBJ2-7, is EAGVTQFPSHSVIEKGQTVTLRCDPISGHDNLYWYRRVMGKEIKFLLHFVKESKQDESGMPNNRFLAERTGGTYSTLKVQPAELEDSGVYFCASSPEDWDGPYEQYFGPGTRLTVT.

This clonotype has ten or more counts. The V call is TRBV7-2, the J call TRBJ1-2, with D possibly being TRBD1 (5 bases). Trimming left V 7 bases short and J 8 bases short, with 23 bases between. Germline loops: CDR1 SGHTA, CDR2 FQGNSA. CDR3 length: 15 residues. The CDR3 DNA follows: TGTGCCAGCACTCCCCACTGGGGACGTGGGGACGGCTACACCTTC. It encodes CASTPHWGRGDGYTF.

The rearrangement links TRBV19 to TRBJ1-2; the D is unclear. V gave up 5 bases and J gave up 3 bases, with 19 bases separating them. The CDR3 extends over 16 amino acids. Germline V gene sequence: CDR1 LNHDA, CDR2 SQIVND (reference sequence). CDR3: CASSLVWQEVDYGYTF. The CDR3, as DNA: TGTGCCAGTAGTTTAGTGTGGCAGGAGGTGGACTATGGCTACACCTTC.

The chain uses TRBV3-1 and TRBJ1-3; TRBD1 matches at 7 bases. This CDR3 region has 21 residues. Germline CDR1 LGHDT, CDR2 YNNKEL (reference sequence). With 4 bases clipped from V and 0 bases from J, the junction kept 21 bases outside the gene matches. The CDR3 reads CASSPTGRGGQKTTSGNTIYF. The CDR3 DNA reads TGTGCCAGCAGCCCGACAGGGAGGGGGGGACAGAAGACCACCTCTGGAAACACCATATATTTT.

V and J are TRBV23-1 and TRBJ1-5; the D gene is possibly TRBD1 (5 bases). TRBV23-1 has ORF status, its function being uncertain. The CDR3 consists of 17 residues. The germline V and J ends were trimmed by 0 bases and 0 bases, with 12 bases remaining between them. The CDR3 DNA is TGCGCCAGCAGTCAATCGTTGAGAAGGGGTAGCAATCAGCCCCAGCATTTT. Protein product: CASSQSLRRGSNQPQHF.

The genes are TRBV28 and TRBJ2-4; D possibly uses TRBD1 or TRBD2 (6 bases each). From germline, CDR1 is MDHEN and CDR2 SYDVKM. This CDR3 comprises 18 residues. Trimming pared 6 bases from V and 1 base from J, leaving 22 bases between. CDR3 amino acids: CASRKIGARRGAKNIQYF. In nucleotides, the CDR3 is TGTGCCAGCAGAAAAATCGGCGCCAGGAGGGGGGCCAAAAACATTCAGTACTTC.

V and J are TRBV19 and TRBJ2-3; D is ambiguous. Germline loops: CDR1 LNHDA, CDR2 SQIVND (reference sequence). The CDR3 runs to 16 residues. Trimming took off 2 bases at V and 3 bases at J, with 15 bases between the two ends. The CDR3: CASSILADGLTDTQYF. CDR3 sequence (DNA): TGTGCCAGTAGTATATTGGCGGATGGCTTGACAGATACGCAGTATTTT.

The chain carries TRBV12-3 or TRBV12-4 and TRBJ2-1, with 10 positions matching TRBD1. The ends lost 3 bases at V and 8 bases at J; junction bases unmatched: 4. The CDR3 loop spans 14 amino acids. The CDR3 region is CASSFGDRGHEQFF. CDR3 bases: TGTGCCAGCAGTTTCGGGGACAGGGGCCATGAGCAGTTCTTC.

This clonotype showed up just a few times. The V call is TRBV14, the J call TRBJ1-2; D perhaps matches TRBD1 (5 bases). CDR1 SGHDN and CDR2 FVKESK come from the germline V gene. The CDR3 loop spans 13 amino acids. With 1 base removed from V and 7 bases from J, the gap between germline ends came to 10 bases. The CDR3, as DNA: TGTGCCAGCAGCCAAGTTCAAGGGGTTGGCTACACCTTC. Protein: CASSQVQGVGYTF.